This T cell receptor (beta chain) is from a study of early T cells in non-severe SARS-CoV-2 infection. The sample holds a few counts of this clonotype. TCRdb re-derived calls from the 5' RACE reads in MiXCR, one entry per CDR3 protein. The sample shows 95,000 to 120,000 distinct CDR3 sequences, 9% to 14% of them seen only once. V was pared by 0 bases and J by 5 bases, with 5 bases of the junction left unmatched. The germline V gene encodes CDR1 MNHNY and CDR2 SVGAGI (reference sequence). The CDR3 runs to 15 residues. This sequence joins TRBV6-6 and TRBJ2-3; 7 bases agree with TRBD1. What was sequenced was whole blood. This TCR was recovered from an adult who was a healthcare worker with PCR-confirmed SARS-CoV-2 infection or an uninfected control (not recorded which). CDR3 protein: CASSYSRGPLDTQYF. DNA of the CDR3: TGTGCCAGCAGTTACTCTAGGGGGCCGTTAGATACGCAGTATTTT.